These 4 T cell receptor beta chains came from one sample sequenced in a study of blood T cell repertoires in COVID-19. The table came from immunoSEQ multiplex PCR; TCRdb's copy has only in-frame clones and leaves some out. The sample comprises approximately 300,000 clones, 70% to 85% of which are singletons, and 0.7% to 0.9% rests with the top ten. The sequenced sample was peripheral blood. Source of these receptors: a human donor with COVID-19, enrolled during active disease. The donor label of this sample is uncertain.

In this sample, this clone turned up a few times. The chain carries TRBV28 and TRBJ2-1; 12 bases agree with TRBD2. Germline V gene lookup returns CDR1 MDHEN and CDR2 SYDVKM. This CDR3 is 16 amino acids long. With V trimmed by 5 bases and J by 0 bases, 2 bases remained unmatched. The CDR3 DNA sequence: TGTGCCAGCAGTCTGACTAGCGGGAGCTCCTACAATGAGCAGTTCTTC. Translation gives CASSLTSGSSYNEQFF.

This chain links TRBV9 with TRBJ1-4, with D possibly TRBD1 on 6 matching bases. CDR1 and CDR2 (germline): SGDLS, YYNGEE. The CDR3 sequence is 15 residues long. With 4 bases removed from V and 10 bases from J, the gap between germline ends came to 20 bases. In DNA, the CDR3 is TGTGCCAGCAGCCCTGGGGGCCGTAACGAGGGAAAACTGTTTTTT. Protein product: CASSPGGRNEGKLFF.

This clone was counted between two and nine times. This chain uses TRBV2 with TRBJ1-1; 9 nucleotides line up with TRBD1. This CDR3 region has 12 residues. The V gene's germline CDR1 is SNHLY and CDR2 FYNNEI. The trim removed 7 bases at V and 10 bases at J, leaving 7 bases unmatched. In DNA form, the CDR3 reads TGTGCCAGCACTACAGGGGGCAGGGGAGCTTTCTTT. The encoded protein is CASTTGGRGAFF.

The V call is TRBV28, the J call TRBJ1-6; 7 bases are shared with TRBD1. CDR3 length: 14 residues. The germline gives CDR1 MDHEN, CDR2 SYDVKM. V was clipped by 7 bases and J by 5 bases; unmatched bases: 5. The CDR3 protein is CASTNGQDNSPLHF. The CDR3 DNA reads as TGTGCCAGCACCAATGGACAGGATAATTCACCCCTCCACTTT. The full variable domain, with the rest looked up from reference TRBV28 and TRBJ1-6, is DVKVTQSSRYLVKRTGEKVFLECVQDMDHENMFWYRQDPGLGLRLIYFSYDVKMKEKGDIPEGYSVSREKKERFSLILESASTNQTSMYLCASTNGQDNSPLHFGNGTRLTVT.